Detailed here is one T cell receptor (beta chain). Seattle's cohort entered during active infection and was followed longitudinally. The germline V gene encodes CDR1 SGHNT and CDR2 YYREEE (reference sequence). This CDR3 region has 16 residues. V shed 5 bases and J 2 bases; nucleotides not matched to a gene: 10. This specimen comes from a study of blood T cell repertoires in COVID-19. TCRdb keeps only in-frame clones here, not all; method: immunoSEQ multiplex PCR. The table includes hundreds of thousands of clones, roughly 86% detected once. The rearrangement joins TRBV5-4 to TRBJ1-3; 7 nucleotides agree with TRBD1. Sequencing input: peripheral blood. This receptor was obtained from an older woman with COVID-19, enrolled during active disease. This CDR3 is CASRQGGSIAGNTIYF. The CDR3 region has the DNA TGTGCCAGCAGGCAGGGGGGAAGCATAGCTGGAAACACCATATATTTT.